The 30 T cell receptor beta chains below come from one sample, sequenced in a study of CD8 T cells in Susac syndrome. RNA in amounts of roughly 0.45 to 1 ug was reverse transcribed with random hexamers. TCRdb reprocessed the immunoSEQ multiplex PCR reads with MiXCR, giving one entry per CDR3 protein. Of over 150,000 distinct CDR3 sequences in the sample, roughly 95% were seen once. The source material was CD4+ T cells from PBMCs. These receptors originate from a human donor with multiple sclerosis.

This chain uses TRBV14 with TRBJ2-3; no clear D. Germline V gene data show CDR1 as SGHDN and CDR2 as FVKESK. V dropped 1 base and J dropped 5 bases, with 7 bases sitting between them. The length of the CDR3 is 13 residues. The CDR3 nucleotides read TGTGCCAGCAGCCAAGGAAGAAGAGATACGCAGTATTTT. This encodes CASSQGRRDTQYF.

This clonotype occurred once. The V call is TRBV3-1, the J call TRBJ2-3; 10 positions match TRBD2. CDR3 length: 15 residues. J lost 4 bases, V lost 4 bases, and 5 bases had no gene match. Germline V gene sequence: CDR1 LGHDT, CDR2 YNNKEL (reference sequence). CDR3 in amino acids: CASSPGTSDADTQYF. As DNA, the CDR3 is TGTGCCAGCAGCCCCGGGACTAGCGATGCAGATACGCAGTATTTT.

In this sample, this clonotype turned up once. The genes are TRBV29-1 and TRBJ2-5; 10 positions match TRBD2. The CDR3 totals 13 residues. V lost 7 bases to trimming and J lost 5 bases; unmatched junction nucleotides: 7. Germline CDR1 is SQVTM and CDR2 is ANQGSEA. CDR3 residues: CSGRAGGHETQYF. CDR3 coding DNA: TGCAGCGGAAGAGCGGGGGGGCATGAGACCCAGTACTTC.

V gene TRBV27 combines with J gene TRBJ2-1; D tentatively fits TRBD1 or TRBD2 (6 bases each). Trimming left V 4 bases short and J 2 bases short, with 21 bases between. This CDR3 has 18 residues. Germline V CDR1 and CDR2: MNHEY, SMNVEV (reference sequence). The CDR3 region is CASSSPSRGPTTYNEQFF. The DNA of the CDR3 is TGTGCCAGCAGTTCGCCCAGCCGGGGGCCTACCACCTACAATGAGCAGTTCTTC.

This clonotype has more than one count but fewer than ten. V usage is TRBV12-3 or TRBV12-4 and J usage is TRBJ1-1; no clear D gene. V lost 3 bases and J lost 1, with 6 bases in between. This CDR3 has 13 residues. DNA of the CDR3: TGTGCCAGCAGTTTGCCCCCGAACACTGAAGCTTTCTTT. This sequence encodes CASSLPPNTEAFF.

The chain links TRBV27 to TRBJ2-1, with D perhaps being TRBD1 or TRBD2 (5 bases each). CDR3 length: 12 amino acids. V gave up 2 bases and J gave up 11 bases, with 10 bases separating them. From germline, CDR1 is MNHEY and CDR2 SMNVEV (reference sequence). CDR3 coding DNA: TGTGCCAGCAGTTTAGGACGGGGCCAGCAGTTCTTC. This encodes CASSLGRGQQFF.

The rearrangement uses TRBV20-1 and TRBJ2-7, with D possibly being TRBD2 (6 bases). CDR1 and CDR2 (germline): DFQATT, SNEGSKA (reference sequence). V was clipped by 5 bases and J by 2 bases, with 13 bases between them. The CDR3 runs to 13 residues. This chain's CDR3 is CSAVDREPYEQYF. The CDR3 region has the DNA TGCAGTGCTGTGGACCGGGAGCCCTACGAGCAGTACTTC.

The chain couples TRBV15 to TRBJ2-1, with 10 bases that match TRBD2. J gave up 6 bases and V 5 bases, and 7 bases lay outside the gene matches. The length of the CDR3 is 15 residues. Germline V gene lookup returns CDR1 LNHNV and CDR2 YYDKDF (reference sequence). CDR3: CATSRPLAGVNEQFF. Written as DNA, the CDR3 is TGTGCCACCAGCCGCCCGCTAGCGGGAGTCAATGAGCAGTTCTTC.

The rearrangement uses TRBV27 and TRBJ1-2; 7 bases are shared with TRBD1. Germline lookup yields CDR1 MNHEY and CDR2 SMNVEV (reference sequence). The CDR3 sequence is 13 residues long. The V segment lost 6 bases and the J segment 6 bases; nucleotides outside the gene matches: 7. CDR3 residues: CASSLRGLDGYTF. CDR3 coding DNA: TGTGCCAGCAGCCTGAGGGGGCTGGATGGCTACACCTTC.

The chain joins TRBV10-3 to TRBJ2-1; 10 nucleotides align to TRBD2. The CDR3 runs to 17 residues. The V gene end was trimmed by 6 bases and the J gene end by 2 bases; junction bases not matched to a gene: 10. The germline V gene has CDR1 ENHRY and CDR2 SYGVKD. CDR3 residues: CAIRGIAGGPAYNEQFF. The CDR3 coding sequence is TGTGCCATCAGGGGGATAGCGGGGGGCCCAGCCTACAATGAGCAGTTCTTC.

The V call is TRBV4-2, the J call TRBJ2-3; 11 nucleotides agree with TRBD2. Germline V gives CDR1 LGHNA, CDR2 YNFKEQ. Trimming removed 6 bases from V and 3 bases from J; junction bases left unmatched: 2. The CDR3 has 14 residues. The CDR3 here is CASRGLAVTDTQYF. CDR3 coding DNA: TGTGCCAGCAGGGGACTAGCGGTTACAGATACGCAGTATTTT.

V usage is TRBV7-2 and J usage is TRBJ1-2; D gene unclear. The germline gives CDR1 SGHTA, CDR2 FQGNSA. The V gene lost 5 bases and the J gene lost 5 bases, with 21 bases spanning the gap. This CDR3 has 16 residues. CDR3 DNA: TGTGCCAGCAGCCTAAGAGCCTTGGCAGAGCTTTATGGCTACACCTTC. Translation: CASSLRALAELYGYTF.

This chain connects TRBV11-3 to TRBJ2-1; D remains unclear. This CDR3 has 15 amino acids. With 4 bases removed from V and 1 base from J, the gap between germline ends came to 11 bases. Germline CDR1 and CDR2: SGHNT and YENEEA. The CDR3 DNA follows: TGTGCCAGCAGCTCTGGGATTAGGTCCTACAATGAGCAGTTCTTC. It specifies CASSSGIRSYNEQFF.

This chain links TRBV7-8 with TRBJ2-1; a possible D gene is TRBD2 (6 bases). V was shortened by 7 bases and J by 4 bases, with 20 bases between the two germline ends. CDR1 is SGHVS, CDR2 FQNEAQ, per germline. This CDR3 contains 16 residues. DNA for the CDR3: TGTGCCAGCATCTCAACCGCGGGGAGAGGATACAATGAGCAGTTCTTC. Encoded protein: CASISTAGRGYNEQFF.

V gene TRBV6-5 combines with J gene TRBJ1-2, with D possibly TRBD1 on 5 matching bases. Trimming cost V 2 bases and J 5 bases, with 12 bases left between them. The CDR3 contains 14 residues. Per germline, CDR1 MNHEY and CDR2 SVGAGI. CDR3 bases: TGTGCCAGCAGTTACGGTGCAGGGTGGTATGGCTACACCTTC. Its translation: CASSYGAGWYGYTF.

The sample holds one count of this clonotype. The DNA of the CDR3 is TGCAGTGGTCTGTCCCGGGACACCTCCTACGAGCAGTACTTC. Translation gives CSGLSRDTSYEQYF. The rearrangement uses TRBV20-1 and TRBJ2-7, with D possibly TRBD1 on 6 matching bases. The germline V and J ends were trimmed by 7 bases and 0 bases, with 16 bases remaining between them. This CDR3 is 14 amino acids long. The germline V gene has CDR1 DFQATT and CDR2 SNEGSKA (reference sequence).

The V gene is TRBV7-8, the J gene TRBJ2-5; tentatively, D is TRBD1 (5 bases). This CDR3 has 15 amino acids. The V end was cut by 0 bases, the J end by 5 bases, with 13 bases between. The germline V gene encodes CDR1 SGHVS and CDR2 FQNEAQ. The CDR3 DNA reads TGTGCCAGCAGCTTAGCGGAGTGGACATGGGAGACCCAGTACTTC. Protein product: CASSLAEWTWETQYF. The complete variable domain, with remaining parts taken from reference TRBV7-8 and TRBJ2-5, reads GAGVSQSPRYKVAKRGQDVALRCDPISGHVSLFWYQQALGQGPEFLTYFQNEAQLDKSGLPSDRFFAERPEGSVSTLKIQRTQQEDSAVYLCASSLAEWTWETQYFGPGTRLLVL.

This clonotype was counted a few times. The chain has TRBV12-3 or TRBV12-4 and TRBJ1-5; no clear D gene. This CDR3 is 12 amino acids long. V lost 3 bases to trimming and J lost 6 bases, with 6 bases between them. The CDR3 DNA reads TGTGCCAGCAGTTTTCGTGGTCAGCCCCAGCATTTT. It encodes CASSFRGQPQHF.

The rearrangement joins TRBV7-9 to TRBJ2-1; TRBD2 matches at 13 bases. Germline assignment: CDR1 SEHNR and CDR2 FQNEAQ (reference sequence). V gave up 5 bases and J gave up 4 bases; unmatched junction bases: 8. This CDR3 is 17 amino acids long. The CDR3 spells CASSPTSGRASYNEQFF. The CDR3 DNA reads TGTGCCAGCAGCCCTACTAGCGGGAGGGCCTCATACAATGAGCAGTTCTTC.

This clonotype was observed a single time. The rearrangement uses TRBV6-2 or TRBV6-3 and TRBJ2-4; a weak D match, TRBD2 (6 bases). The CDR3 runs to 15 residues. Trimming shortened V by 5 bases and J by 6 bases, and 17 bases separated the two germline ends. Germline values: CDR1 MNHEY, CDR2 SVGEGT. In DNA form, the CDR3 reads TGTGCCAGCAGTAGGGACTCGCTTCTGGGAAACATTCAGTACTTC. Encoded protein: CASSRDSLLGNIQYF.

The chain combines TRBV5-1 with TRBJ1-2, with no clear D. V lost 4 bases, J lost 4 bases, and 11 bases lay in between. CDR1 SGHRS and CDR2 YFSETQ come from the germline V gene. This CDR3 contains 13 residues. The CDR3 DNA sequence: TGCGCCAGCAGCCCCTCCCCGGGCTATGGCTACACCTTC. Protein sequence: CASSPSPGYGYTF.

This chain joins TRBV5-1 and TRBJ1-2, with unresolved D. CDR3 length: 13 amino acids. The germline gives CDR1 SGHRS, CDR2 YFSETQ. V lost 1 base to trimming and J lost 6 bases, with 10 bases between them. The CDR3 nucleotides read TGCGCCAGCAGCTTGTGGCGGCCGGATGGCTACACCTTC. It yields the protein CASSLWRPDGYTF.

The chain couples TRBV27 to TRBJ1-5; D unclear. Trimming removed 4 bases from V and 6 bases from J, with 13 bases in between. CDR3 size: 14 residues. Germline CDR1 reads MNHEY; CDR2 reads SMNVEV (reference sequence). The CDR3 DNA reads as TGTGCCAGCAGTTCCCCGGGAGTGGGTCAGCCCCAGCATTTT. The encoded protein is CASSSPGVGQPQHF.

The chain combines TRBV18 with TRBJ1-2, with D possibly being TRBD1 (5 bases). Germline CDR1 and CDR2: KGHSH and LQKENI. Trimming stripped 3 bases from V and 4 bases from J, with 12 bases between. The CDR3 runs to 14 residues. The CDR3 sequence is CASSPTETSYGYTF. CDR3 DNA: TGTGCCAGCTCACCGACAGAGACCAGCTATGGCTACACCTTC.

The gene calls are TRBV15 and TRBJ1-1, with 8 bases fitting TRBD1. This CDR3 region has 15 residues. The junction had 6 bases not matched to a gene; V was cut back by 1 base and J by 5 bases. The V gene's germline CDR1 is LNHNV and CDR2 YYDKDF (reference sequence). The CDR3 coding sequence is TGTGCCACCAGCAGAGGACAGGGGACGGGGACTGAAGCTTTCTTT. Its translation is CATSRGQGTGTEAFF.

The gene calls are TRBV7-7 and TRBJ2-5; 12 bases map to TRBD2. Germline CDR1 is SSHAT and CDR2 is FNYEAQ (reference sequence). This CDR3 spans 16 amino acids. The J segment lost 2 bases and the V segment lost 6 bases, leaving 7 bases of the junction unmatched. CDR3 in DNA: TGTGCCAGCAGTACCGGGACTAGCGGGTCACAAGAGACCCAGTACTTC. Residues: CASSTGTSGSQETQYF.

The J gene is TRBJ2-1, the V gene TRBV11-2, with 8 bases that match TRBD1. The J segment lost 14 bases and the V segment lost 5 bases, leaving 5 bases of the junction unmatched. CDR3 length equals 11 residues. The germline V gene encodes CDR1 SGHAT and CDR2 FQNNGV. In DNA, the CDR3 is TGTGCCAGCAGCCGAGGACAGGGAAAGTTCTTC. Translating gives CASSRGQGKFF.

V usage is TRBV3-1 and J usage is TRBJ2-5; tentative D call: TRBD2 (6 bases). This CDR3 spans 16 amino acids. Trimming left V 5 bases short and J 7 bases short, with 23 bases between. CDR1 is LGHDT, CDR2 YNNKEL, per germline (reference sequence). This CDR3 is CASSDTGGRYYGTQYF. The CDR3 DNA sequence: TGTGCCAGCAGCGATACAGGAGGGAGGTATTATGGGACCCAGTACTTC.

The chain joins TRBV29-1 to TRBJ1-1, with unresolved D. Trimming pared 2 bases from V and 9 bases from J, leaving 1 base between. The CDR3 extends over 8 amino acids. Germline V gives CDR1 SQVTM, CDR2 ANQGSEA. CDR3 in amino acids: CSVEQAFF. The CDR3 region has the DNA TGCAGCGTTGAACAAGCTTTCTTT.

The V call is TRBV29-1, the J call TRBJ1-2; the D is unclear. This CDR3 contains 13 residues. Germline CDR1 is SQVTM and CDR2 is ANQGSEA. Trimming removed 5 bases from V and 0 bases from J, with 10 bases in between. CDR3 residues: CSVFLTANYGYTF. The CDR3 DNA reads TGCAGCGTTTTTCTGACGGCTAACTATGGCTACACCTTC.